This is a list of T cell receptor beta chains from one sample in a study of post-analysis software for immune sequencing data. TCRdb recomputed calls from the PCR reads with MiXCR, one row per CDR3 protein. The sample shows about half a million distinct CDR3 sequences, approximately 46% of them seen only once. Input material: blood. The origin of the receptors is a girl aged 10 to 17 with multiple sclerosis. The CDR3 runs from the conserved cysteine through the conserved F or W. D genes are given only for firm matches. Clone size is stated in some rows and not others, as once, few, many or a class when expanded.

j_call,d_call,clone_size,v_call,cdr3_nt,cdr3_aa
TRBJ2-7,TRBD2,few,TRBV29-1,TGCAGCGTTGAAGGTCTAGCGGGGGGAAAATACTACGAGCAGTACTTC,CSVEGLAGGKYYEQYF
TRBJ2-4,NA,NA,TRBV2,TGTGCCAGCAGCCCCGCGGCAGGGAGAGGCATTCAGTACTTC,CASSPAAGRGIQYF
TRBJ2-7,NA,NA,TRBV29-1,TGCAGCGCCACCGGCAGGGGATTTTACGAGCAGTACTTC,CSATGRGFYEQYF
TRBJ2-7,NA,NA,TRBV5-6,TGTGCCAGCAGCTTGGGACTAGAACGCGAGCAGTACTTC,CASSLGLEREQYF
TRBJ2-1,NA,NA,TRBV6-5,TGTGCCAGCAGCCCCGCATCCGATTACAATGAGCAGTTCTTC,CASSPASDYNEQFF
TRBJ2-7,NA,NA,TRBV29-1,TGCAGCGTTCTGGACGGCACCTACGAGCAGTACTTC,CSVLDGTYEQYF
TRBJ2-7,NA,NA,TRBV7-9,TGTGCCAGCAGCGCCGGAGGCCACGAGCAGTACTTC,CASSAGGHEQYF
TRBJ2-1,NA,few,TRBV7-9,TGTGCCAGCAGCTTAGGCCAAATTTTCGATGAGCAGTTCTTC,CASSLGQIFDEQFF
TRBJ1-6,TRBD1,NA,TRBV29-1,TGCAGCGTAATGGAGGGGGCGAGATCCTATAATTCACCCCTCCACTTT,CSVMEGARSYNSPLHF
TRBJ2-1,TRBD1,few,TRBV12-3/TRBV12-4,TGTGCCAGCAGTTTGCCCTGGGGACAGGTTGATTTTGAGCAGTTCTTC,CASSLPWGQVDFEQFF
TRBJ2-1,NA,NA,TRBV7-6,TGTGCCAGCAGCTTAGGGCTAGCCGCACTAGCGCAGTTCTTC,CASSLGLAALAQFF
TRBJ1-2,NA,NA,TRBV4-1,TGCGCCAGCAGCCAAGGACCCCCTAGGGCAGCTAACTATGGCTACACCTTC,CASSQGPPRAANYGYTF
TRBJ2-1,NA,few,TRBV7-6,TGTGCCAGCAGCCTAGGAGTAGGGGCCAGCTCCTACAATGAGCAGTTCTTC,CASSLGVGASSYNEQFF
TRBJ2-4,TRBD2,few,TRBV20-1,TGCAGTGCCCCGCTAGCGGGACGCTTAGACATTCAGTACTTC,CSAPLAGRLDIQYF
TRBJ1-1,NA,NA,TRBV6-5,TGTGCCAGCAGTTACTCCCGGGGGAGTGAAGCTTTCTTT,CASSYSRGSEAFF
TRBJ2-7,NA,NA,TRBV6-1,TGTGCCAGCAGTGACGTGATATCAGGCTACGAGCAGTACTTC,CASSDVISGYEQYF
TRBJ2-1,NA,once,TRBV27,TGTGCCAGCAGTTTATGGGGGGAGCCTTCCTACAATGAGCAGTTCTTC,CASSLWGEPSYNEQFF
TRBJ1-2,NA,NA,TRBV11-2,TGTGCCAGCACGACGGGGGCAGGGAATTATGGCTACACCTTC,CASTTGAGNYGYTF
TRBJ1-2,TRBD1,NA,TRBV3-1,TGTGCCAGCAGCCAAGATGCAACAGGGGCTCGCGGCTACACCTTC,CASSQDATGARGYTF
TRBJ1-2,TRBD1,NA,TRBV25-1,TGTGCCAGCAGTCAAGCAGGACAGGGGTACTATGGCTACACCTTC,CASSQAGQGYYGYTF
TRBJ2-7,TRBD2,NA,TRBV5-1,TGCGCCAGCAGCTTGGCCAGTAGGCGGGAGGGCCTCTACGAGCAGTACTTC,CASSLASRREGLYEQYF
TRBJ2-7,NA,NA,TRBV15,TGTGCCACCAGCAGAGATTTCGGCGTGCAGTACTTC,CATSRDFGVQYF
TRBJ1-2,NA,NA,TRBV28,TGTGCCAGCAGTTTCCCAGGGGAGAAGGGCTACACCTTC,CASSFPGEKGYTF
TRBJ2-2,NA,NA,TRBV2,TGTGCCATACTTAAGTGGGGGAACACCGGGGAGCTGTTTTTT,CAILKWGNTGELFF
TRBJ2-7,TRBD1,few,TRBV7-2,TGTGCCAGCAGCTTACGGATGGCAGGGGGCTACGAGCAGTACTTC,CASSLRMAGGYEQYF
TRBJ2-3,NA,NA,TRBV5-1,TGCGCCAGCAGCTTGGTTCTATTAACAGATACGCAGTATTTT,CASSLVLLTDTQYF
TRBJ2-5,NA,NA,TRBV29-1,TGCAGCGTGGGCTCGGGCGTTGAGACCCAGTACTTC,CSVGSGVETQYF
TRBJ1-6,NA,NA,TRBV7-6,TGTGCCAGCAGCCGTGGGACACCCATCTCCTATAATTCACCCCTCCACTTT,CASSRGTPISYNSPLHF
TRBJ2-3,NA,NA,TRBV5-1,TGCGCCAGCAGCTTGCAGGACCCGTCAGATACGCAGTATTTT,CASSLQDPSDTQYF
TRBJ2-1,TRBD2,few,TRBV4-1,TGCGCCAGCAGCCAAGATGGACTAGCGGGTGGCAATGAGCAGTTCTTC,CASSQDGLAGGNEQFF
TRBJ1-2,TRBD1,NA,TRBV5-1,TGCGCCAGCAGCTTGTTGGCAGGGGGCGCTGGATATGGCTACACCTTC,CASSLLAGGAGYGYTF
TRBJ2-3,TRBD2,NA,TRBV7-2,TGTGCCAGTTCCGCGGGAGTTGCAGATACGCAGTATTTT,CASSAGVADTQYF
TRBJ2-7,NA,NA,TRBV3-1,TGTGCCAGCAGCCAAGATCCCACCTCCTACGAGCAGTACTTC,CASSQDPTSYEQYF
TRBJ2-7,TRBD2,few,TRBV10-3,TGTGCCATCAGTGCTTACGGGACTAGCGGGAGATACGAGCAGTACTTC,CAISAYGTSGRYEQYF
TRBJ2-7,TRBD2,NA,TRBV5-1,TGCGCCAGCCAGTCAGCGGGACCCTCCTACGAGCAGTACTTC,CASQSAGPSYEQYF
TRBJ2-5,TRBD2,few,TRBV29-1,TGCAGCGTTTGGCCGGGAGGGGAGACCCAGTACTTC,CSVWPGGETQYF
TRBJ2-1,TRBD2,once,TRBV10-3,TGTGCCATCTGGGACTTAGCGGGTGAGCAGTTCTTC,CAIWDLAGEQFF
TRBJ2-1,TRBD1,NA,TRBV7-3,TGTGCCAGCAGCCCCCGGGACAGTGGATACGGGCAGTTCTTC,CASSPRDSGYGQFF
TRBJ1-2,NA,NA,TRBV28,TGTGCCAGCAGTTTGGTCAGCGGCTACACCTTC,CASSLVSGYTF
TRBJ2-5,TRBD1,few,TRBV27,TGTGCCAGCAGTGTGACAGGGGACGGAAAGACCCAGTACTTC,CASSVTGDGKTQYF
TRBJ2-7,NA,NA,TRBV5-1,TGCGCCAGCGGCCCCTCTGGAGCTTACGAGCAGTACTTC,CASGPSGAYEQYF
TRBJ2-1,TRBD2,NA,TRBV2,TGTGCCAGCAAGGCGGGGGGAGGGCCTTACAATGAGCAGTTCTTC,CASKAGGGPYNEQFF
TRBJ2-5,NA,few,TRBV20-1,TGCAGTGCTCGGGCGGTTCGGGAGACCCAGTACTTC,CSARAVRETQYF
TRBJ2-1,TRBD2,few,TRBV24-1,TGTGCCACCGGCCGAAGCGGGAAACTAGCGGGAGGGCCGGGGTACAATGAGCAGTTCTTC,CATGRSGKLAGGPGYNEQFF
TRBJ1-2,NA,NA,TRBV4-3,TGCGCCAGCAGCCAAGGCTTGGGCCTTAGAGAGCTCTATGGCTACACCTTC,CASSQGLGLRELYGYTF
TRBJ2-4,NA,NA,TRBV11-2,TGTGCCAGCAGCTTAGAGTCAGCATCCCTACTAGCCAAAAACATTCAGTACTTC,CASSLESASLLAKNIQYF
TRBJ2-1,NA,few,TRBV5-1,TGCGCCAGCAGCTCCGGGCTTCGGTTTGAGCAGTTCTTC,CASSSGLRFEQFF
TRBJ1-4,NA,NA,TRBV7-3,TGTGCCAGCACCACAGACGGTGGTGTGTGGGAAAAACTGTTTTTT,CASTTDGGVWEKLFF
TRBJ2-7,TRBD1,NA,TRBV7-9,TGTGCCAGCAGCTTAGCTCCGGGACAGGGGGCCTACGAGCAGTACTTC,CASSLAPGQGAYEQYF
TRBJ1-5,NA,NA,TRBV12-3/TRBV12-4,TGTGCCAGCAGTTTTAAGGGGCGGGGGAACAGCAATCAGCCCCAGCATTTT,CASSFKGRGNSNQPQHF
TRBJ2-7,NA,few,TRBV27,TGTGCCAGCAGCCCTTGGGCCGGGGATGACTACGAGCAGTACTTC,CASSPWAGDDYEQYF
TRBJ1-2,NA,NA,TRBV2,TGTGCCGGCAGTACACAGGGAGCTAACTATGGCTACACCTTC,CAGSTQGANYGYTF
TRBJ2-7,NA,NA,TRBV20-1,TGCAGTGCTAGAGATCTGGGGCGCTCCTACGAGCAGTACTTC,CSARDLGRSYEQYF
TRBJ2-1,TRBD2,NA,TRBV4-1,TGCGCCAGCACCCCAACTAGCGGGAGGGCGTCCTACAATGAGCAGTTCTTC,CASTPTSGRASYNEQFF